This record covers a single T cell receptor beta chain. Its antigen is currently unknown. The sort gate was single viable CD3+CD4+CD8-CD45RO+ cells for memory CD4+ T cells. This sample was included in a study of memory CD4+ T cells and cytomegalovirus serostatus. Study context: Of the healthy Belgian adults, 9 or 10 were CMV seropositive and 24 seronegative. Whole-study results and caveats: CD4+ memory repertoires contained about 40% of the 164 reported CMV TCRbeta sequences.

Generated by immunoSEQ multiplex PCR, the TCRdb table keeps only in-frame clones and is missing some. The sample shows 70,000 to 95,000 clones, over 80% of them seen only once. This CDR3 has 15 residues. The V and J ends lost 3 bases and 4 bases respectively, with 15 bases between them. In germline, CDR1 is SEHNR, CDR2 FQNEAQ (reference sequence). Sequencing was performed on memory CD4+ T cells from blood. The V gene is TRBV7-9, the J gene TRBJ1-2, with a tentative D call TRBD1 (6 bases). This TCR was recovered from an adult in good health and CMV-seronegative. CDR3 protein: CASSFNRVSSYGYTF. The CDR3 nucleotides are TGTGCCAGCAGCTTTAACAGGGTATCCTCCTATGGCTACACCTTC. The full variable domain, with the rest looked up from reference TRBV7-9 and TRBJ1-2, is DTGVSQNPRHKITKRGQNVTFRCDPISEHNRLYWYRQTLGQGPEFLTYFQNEAQLEKSRLLSDRFSAERPKGSFSTLEIQRTEQGDSAMYLCASSFNRVSSYGYTFGSGTRLTVV.